A single T cell receptor beta chain is shown here with its context. Its specificity is not known. This specimen belongs to a study of T-cell reconstitution after alpha-beta-depleted transplantation in children. The CDR3 is 13 residues long. Germline V gene lookup returns CDR1 SGHRS and CDR2 YFSETQ. J lost 3 bases, V lost 2 bases, and 1 base had no gene match. General study findings and limits: T-cell counts and diversity at one year post-transplant came mainly from newly produced T cells.

This sample's TCRbeta library carried unique molecular identifier barcodes. TCRdb re-called the PCR reads with MiXCR, one entry per CDR3 protein. Here the sample spans 200,000 or so distinct CDR3 sequences, about 8.2% being singletons. The chain employs TRBV5-1 and TRBJ2-5, with 7 bases identical to TRBD1. This TCR derives from a male patient between 2 and 9 years old who had a stem cell transplant for acute myeloid leukemia, so the T cells may come from the graft donor. Sequencing used PBMCs, mostly from graft donor cells, obtained 360 days after TCRalphabeta/CD19-depleted stem cell transplant. The CDR3 nucleotides read TGCGCCAGCAGCTTTGGACAGGAAGAGACCCAGTACTTC. Protein product: CASSFGQEETQYF.